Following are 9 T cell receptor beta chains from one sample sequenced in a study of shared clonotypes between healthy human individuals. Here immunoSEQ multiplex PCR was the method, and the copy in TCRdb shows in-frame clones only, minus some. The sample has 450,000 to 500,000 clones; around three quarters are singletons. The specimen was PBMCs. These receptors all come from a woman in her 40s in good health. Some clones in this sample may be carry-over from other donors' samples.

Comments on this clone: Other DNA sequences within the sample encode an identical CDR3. The CDR3 region has the DNA TGTGCCAGCAGCTTAGACAGAGTAAGCTACGAGCAGTACTTC. It translates to CASSLDRVSYEQYF. The chain couples TRBV7-2 to TRBJ2-7; no clear D. This CDR3 is 14 amino acids long. V was shortened by 1 base and J by 3 bases, with 10 bases between the two germline ends. From germline, CDR1 is SGHTA and CDR2 FQGNSA.

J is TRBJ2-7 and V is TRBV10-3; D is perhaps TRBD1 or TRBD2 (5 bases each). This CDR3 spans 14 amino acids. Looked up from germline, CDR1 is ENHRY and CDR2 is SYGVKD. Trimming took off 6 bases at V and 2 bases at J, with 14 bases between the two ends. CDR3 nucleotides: TGTGCCATCAGCCCTCGGGACCGAACCTACGAGCAGTACTTC. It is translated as CAISPRDRTYEQYF.

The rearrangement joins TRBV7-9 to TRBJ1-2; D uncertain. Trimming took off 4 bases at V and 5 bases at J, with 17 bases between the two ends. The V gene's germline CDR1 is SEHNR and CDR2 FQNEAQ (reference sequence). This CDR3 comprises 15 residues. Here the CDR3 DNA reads TGTGCCAGCAGCTACACCTTTGCGGATACGTATGGCTACACCTTC. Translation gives CASSYTFADTYGYTF.

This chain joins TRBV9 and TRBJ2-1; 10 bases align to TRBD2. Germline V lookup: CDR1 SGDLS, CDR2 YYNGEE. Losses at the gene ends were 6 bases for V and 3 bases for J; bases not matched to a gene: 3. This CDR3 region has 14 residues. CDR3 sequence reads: CASNSGGIYNEQFF. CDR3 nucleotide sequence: TGTGCCAGCAATAGCGGGGGGATCTACAATGAGCAGTTCTTC.

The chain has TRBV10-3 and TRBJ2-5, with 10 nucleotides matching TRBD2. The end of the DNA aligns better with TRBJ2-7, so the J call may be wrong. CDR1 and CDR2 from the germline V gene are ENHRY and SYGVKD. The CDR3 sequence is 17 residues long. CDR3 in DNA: TGTGCCATCAAGTCGGGCTTGGTTAGCGGGAGGACGTACGAGCAGTACTTC. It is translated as CAIKSGLVSGRTYEQYF.

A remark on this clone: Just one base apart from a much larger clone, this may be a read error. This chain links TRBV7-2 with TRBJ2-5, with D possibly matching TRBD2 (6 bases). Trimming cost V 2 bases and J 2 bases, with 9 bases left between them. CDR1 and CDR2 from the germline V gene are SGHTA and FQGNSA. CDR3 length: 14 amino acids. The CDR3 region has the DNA TGTGCCAGCAGCTTACTGGGGGGTCAAGAGACCCAGTACTTC. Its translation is CASSLLGGQETQYF.

The chain's CDR3 is CAWSRHQSEAFF. Here the CDR3 DNA reads TGTGCCTGGAGTAGACATCAATCTGAAGCTTTCTTT. The chain combines TRBV30 with TRBJ1-1, with no clear D. Germline CDR1 is GTSNPN and CDR2 is SVGIG (reference sequence). The CDR3 length is 12 residues. V gave up 2 bases and J gave up 6 bases, with 10 bases separating them.

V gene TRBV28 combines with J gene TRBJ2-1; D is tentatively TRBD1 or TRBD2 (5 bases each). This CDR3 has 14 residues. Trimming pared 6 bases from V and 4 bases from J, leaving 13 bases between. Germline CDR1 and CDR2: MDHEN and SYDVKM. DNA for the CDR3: TGTGCCAGCAGATACGGGACCTCATACAATGAGCAGTTCTTC. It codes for CASRYGTSYNEQFF.

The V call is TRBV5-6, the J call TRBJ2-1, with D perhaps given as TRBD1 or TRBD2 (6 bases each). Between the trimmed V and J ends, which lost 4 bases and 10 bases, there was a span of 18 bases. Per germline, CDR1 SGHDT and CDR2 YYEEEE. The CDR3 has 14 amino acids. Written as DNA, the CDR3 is TGTGCCAGCAGCAGCCCCGGGGGCCCAGGGGAGCAGTTCTTC. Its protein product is CASSSPGGPGEQFF.